These T cell receptor beta chains were read from a single sample in a study of cytomegalovirus exposure and HLA in healthy donors. The method was immunoSEQ multiplex PCR; TCRdb's version includes in-frame clones alone and lacks a portion of them. The table lists 140,000 or so clones. The sample was PBMCs. These receptors all stem from a male donor in good health and CMV-seronegative. The CDR3 runs from the conserved cysteine through the conserved F or W. Fields, in order: V gene, CDR3 length, J gene, D gene, CDR3 protein, CDR3 DNA. A D gene is named only where the DNA matches it firmly.

V gene: TRBV9; CDR3 length: 16; J gene: TRBJ2-7; D gene: TRBD1; CDR3 protein: CASSVTRQGDWGEQYF; CDR3 DNA: TGTGCCAGCAGCGTAACCCGACAGGGGGATTGGGGCGAGCAGTACTTC
V gene: TRBV19; CDR3 length: 13; J gene: TRBJ2-2; D gene: -; CDR3 protein: CASSPPSVAELFF; CDR3 DNA: TGTGCCAGTAGCCCCCCGAGTGTCGCGGAGCTGTTTTTT
V gene: TRBV6-5; CDR3 length: 15; J gene: TRBJ2-7; D gene: -; CDR3 protein: CASSYAGGTGYEQYF; CDR3 DNA: TGTGCCAGCAGTTACGCGGGCGGTACGGGATACGAGCAGTACTTC
V gene: TRBV11-3; CDR3 length: 14; J gene: TRBJ1-1; D gene: TRBD1; CDR3 protein: CASSSQGGRTEAFF; CDR3 DNA: TGTGCCAGCAGCTCACAGGGGGGAAGGACTGAAGCTTTCTTT
V gene: TRBV6-6; CDR3 length: 15; J gene: TRBJ2-2; D gene: TRBD2; CDR3 protein: CASSYGLVEAGELFF; CDR3 DNA: TGTGCCAGCAGTTATGGACTAGTTGAGGCCGGGGAGCTGTTTTTT
V gene: TRBV7-9; CDR3 length: 13; J gene: TRBJ1-1; D gene: -; CDR3 protein: CASRSTGSTEAFF; CDR3 DNA: TGTGCCAGCAGGAGCACGGGTAGCACTGAAGCTTTCTTT
V gene: TRBV5-4; CDR3 length: 15; J gene: TRBJ2-7; D gene: -; CDR3 protein: CASSLDTKLPYEQYF; CDR3 DNA: TGTGCCAGCAGCTTGGACACTAAGTTACCCTACGAGCAGTACTTC
V gene: TRBV30; CDR3 length: 13; J gene: TRBJ1-4; D gene: -; CDR3 protein: CAWSVRVNEKLFF; CDR3 DNA: TGTGCCTGGAGCGTCAGGGTGAATGAAAAACTGTTTTTT
V gene: TRBV6-5; CDR3 length: 13; J gene: TRBJ1-1; D gene: -; CDR3 protein: CASSYGGTTEAFF; CDR3 DNA: TGTGCCAGCAGTTACGGCGGAACCACTGAAGCTTTCTTT
V gene: TRBV9; CDR3 length: 19; J gene: TRBJ1-3; D gene: -; CDR3 protein: CASSPLGWAGDASGNTIYF; CDR3 DNA: TGTGCCAGCAGCCCATTGGGGTGGGCGGGGGATGCGTCTGGAAACACCATATATTTT
V gene: TRBV25-1; CDR3 length: 13; J gene: TRBJ2-7; D gene: -; CDR3 protein: CASSASYRDEQYF; CDR3 DNA: TGTGCCAGCAGCGCTAGTTACCGAGACGAGCAGTACTTC
V gene: TRBV29-1; CDR3 length: 10; J gene: TRBJ2-1; D gene: -; CDR3 protein: CSAVMNEQFF; CDR3 DNA: TGCAGCGCTGTAATGAATGAGCAGTTCTTC
V gene: TRBV4-2; CDR3 length: 17; J gene: TRBJ2-5; D gene: TRBD1; CDR3 protein: CASSPASGTGGQETQYF; CDR3 DNA: TGTGCCAGCAGCCCGGCCTCCGGGACAGGGGGCCAAGAGACCCAGTACTTC
V gene: TRBV18; CDR3 length: 15; J gene: TRBJ1-1; D gene: -; CDR3 protein: CASSPMKGGNTEAFF; CDR3 DNA: TGTGCCAGCTCACCAATGAAGGGAGGGAACACTGAAGCTTTCTTT
V gene: TRBV19; CDR3 length: 15; J gene: TRBJ1-5; D gene: TRBD1; CDR3 protein: CASSGTGGSYQPQHF; CDR3 DNA: TGTGCCAGTAGCGGTACAGGGGGCTCTTATCAGCCCCAGCATTTT
V gene: TRBV30; CDR3 length: 16; J gene: TRBJ2-6; D gene: -; CDR3 protein: CAWSVGRHSGANVLTF; CDR3 DNA: TGTGCCTGGAGTGTAGGCAGACATTCGGGGGCCAACGTCCTGACTTTC
V gene: TRBV7-2; CDR3 length: 13; J gene: TRBJ2-7; D gene: -; CDR3 protein: CASSLDRNYEQYF; CDR3 DNA: TGTGCCAGCAGCCTCGACAGGAACTACGAGCAGTACTTC